This T cell receptor (beta chain) was obtained from a study of cytomegalovirus exposure and HLA in healthy donors. At the level of the study: In terms of ancestry, the Caucasian-associated cluster contained around four fifths of the 398 genotyped donors. Study-wide points: Later analysis identified a missense DCLRE1C variant that was linked to TCR beta V- and J-gene trimming. In most subjects, TCR beta sequences reportedly gave accurate predictions of HLA-A and HLA-B alleles. Sequencing likely produced, as an artifact, a cluster of highly shared sequence variants.

Primers included in the PCR were 60 Vbeta and 13 Jbeta primers. Produced via immunoSEQ multiplex PCR; TCRdb's table is partial and in-frame only. Counted here are roughly 180,000 clones, over 70% occurring once; the ten biggest clones make up less than 1.5%. Concerning this clone: As yet, its antigen is unknown.

The origin of this receptor is a woman younger than 45 in good health and CMV-seropositive. The sequenced material came from PBMCs.

The CDR3 DNA reads TGTGCCTGGAGTCCAAATCGGGAGACCCAGTACTTC. The encoded protein is CAWSPNRETQYF. The rearrangement links TRBV30 to TRBJ2-5; unclear D gene. The CDR3 is 12 residues long. With 2 bases removed from V and 5 bases from J, the gap between germline ends came to 9 bases. Germline V gene sequence: CDR1 GTSNPN, CDR2 SVGIG (reference sequence).